The clone carrying this T cell receptor (beta chain) was picked up a small number of times. Germline V CDR1 and CDR2: DFQATT, SNEGSKA (reference sequence). This CDR3 is built from 15 residues. V was cut by 0 bases and J by 1 base, with 12 bases left in between. These data are taken from a study of Graves' ophthalmopathy and Graves' hyperthyroidism. The authors amplified TCR beta CDR3 regions from RNA transcripts. First-round RT-PCR used HTBI primers; second-round multiplex PCR followed. TCRdb reprocessed the multiplex PCR reads via MiXCR and lists one record per CDR3 protein. The profile shows hundreds of thousands of distinct CDR3 sequences, around 21% of them singletons.

The TCR was taken from a woman aged 18 to 35 with stable Graves' hyperthyroidism. Sequenced: peripheral blood. The chain employs TRBV20-1 and TRBJ1-1; D gene ambiguous. CDR3 DNA: TGCAGTGCTAGAGATCCCGGTAAAGGGAACACTGAAGCTTTCTTT. This encodes CSARDPGKGNTEAFF.